This TCR beta chain emerged from a study of blood T cell repertoires in COVID-19. Across the whole study: From T cells, B-cell-depleted T cells, or PBMCs came the material, which was cDNA or gDNA.

Authors' data handling: Estimates of nucleated cell counts were drawn from the amplification of reference gene primers. Repertoires were generated with immunoSEQ multiplex PCR, while TCRdb's copy carries only in-frame clones and drops some. From that table come the V and J calls and clone size; the DNA was used to work out D and trimming. Counted here are 140,000 to 150,000 clones, over 70% occurring once; the ten biggest clones make up around 8.7%. Sequenced material: peripheral blood. The receptor was derived from a man between 45 and 60 years old with active or convalescent COVID-19.

The CDR3 region is CASSLGGLADNEQFF. The CDR3 DNA sequence: TGTGCCAGCAGCTTAGGAGGACTAGCGGACAATGAGCAGTTCTTC. This chain links TRBV11-3 with TRBJ2-1; 10 nucleotides line up with TRBD2. The CDR3 is made up of 15 amino acids. The V gene's germline CDR1 is SGHNT and CDR2 YENEEA. Losses at the gene ends were 1 base for V and 5 bases for J; bases not matched to a gene: 2.